What follows are 28 T cell receptor beta chains derived from one specimen sequenced in a study of cytomegalovirus exposure and HLA in healthy donors. Both 60 Vbeta primers and 13 Jbeta primers went into the PCR. Sequencing used immunoSEQ multiplex PCR; TCRdb keeps in-frame clones, though not all of them. The data contain roughly 180,000 clones, 9.5% of them singletons. The specimen sequenced was PBMCs. The receptors stem from a woman in her thirties in good health and CMV-seropositive.

The chain combines TRBV9 with TRBJ2-7; D call uncertain. Germline V CDR1 and CDR2: SGDLS, YYNGEE. The CDR3 has 13 residues. Trimming left V 2 bases short and J 0 bases short, with 6 bases between. CDR3 loop: CASSVGSSYEQYF. The CDR3 nucleotides read TGTGCCAGCAGCGTGGGCAGCTCCTACGAGCAGTACTTC.

In this sample, this clone turned up a few times. This chain connects TRBV6-4 to TRBJ2-3; 10 bases line up with TRBD2. The CDR3 loop spans 15 amino acids. J gave up 4 bases and V 3 bases, and 4 bases lay outside the gene matches. Germline CDR1 reads MRHNA; CDR2 reads SNTAGT. The CDR3: CASSEEAGGADTQYF. In DNA form, the CDR3 reads TGTGCCAGCAGTGAAGAAGCGGGAGGGGCAGATACGCAGTATTTT.

This chain connects TRBV29-1 to TRBJ1-4; no definite D call. Germline CDR1 reads SQVTM; CDR2 reads ANQGSEA. CDR3 length equals 13 residues. V lost 4 bases, J lost 8 bases, and 14 bases lay in between. CDR3 loop: CSVVPSRGEKLFF. The CDR3 DNA follows: TGCAGCGTTGTCCCCTCCCGAGGGGAAAAACTGTTTTTT.

This clone showed up just a few times. The chain combines TRBV29-1 with TRBJ2-7; 7 bases are shared with TRBD1. The CDR3 covers 13 residues. CDR1 and CDR2 (germline): SQVTM, ANQGSEA. Trimming at V came to 3 bases and at J to 2 bases, leaving 4 bases not matched to a gene. CDR3 protein: CSVEGQRPYEQYF. The CDR3 nucleotides are TGCAGCGTTGAGGGACAGCGTCCCTACGAGCAGTACTTC.

This clone came up a few times. The CDR3 sequence is CSVAGSGGAGETQYF. The DNA of the CDR3 is TGCAGCGTTGCGGGTAGCGGGGGAGCGGGAGAGACCCAGTACTTC. The rearrangement joins TRBV29-1 to TRBJ2-5; 9 positions match TRBD2. Trimming took 4 bases from V and 4 from J; bases not matched to a gene: 10. CDR1 SQVTM and CDR2 ANQGSEA come from the germline V gene. This CDR3 contains 15 residues.

The chain carries TRBV4-2 and TRBJ2-3; 8 bases are a match to TRBD1. Trimming cost V 4 bases and J 6 bases; bases outside gene matches: 9. The CDR3 sequence is 15 residues long. In germline, CDR1 is LGHNA, CDR2 YNFKEQ. CDR3 sequence: CASSLGGQGTDTQYF. CDR3 sequence (DNA): TGTGCCAGCAGCCTAGGAGGACAGGGAACGGATACGCAGTATTTT.

Only a few counts were recorded for this clone. This rearrangement joins TRBV7-9 to TRBJ2-1, with D uncertain. The CDR3 contains 15 residues. CDR1 is SEHNR and CDR2 is FQNEAQ in the germline V gene (reference sequence). Trimming cost V 1 base and J 5 bases, with 12 bases left between them. This CDR3 is CASSLDDPRDNEQFF. Here the CDR3 DNA reads TGTGCCAGCAGCTTAGATGACCCACGGGACAATGAGCAGTTCTTC.

The CDR3 nucleotides read TGTGCCAGCAGCCCGGACAGGGACTACGAGCAGTACTTC. It specifies CASSPDRDYEQYF. The rearrangement uses TRBV27 and TRBJ2-7; 8 bases fit TRBD1. From germline, CDR1 is MNHEY and CDR2 SMNVEV (reference sequence). V lost 6 bases and J lost 3; bases outside the gene matches: 4. The CDR3 runs to 13 residues.

V and J are TRBV28 and TRBJ2-7, with 10 bases matching TRBD2. From germline, CDR1 is MDHEN and CDR2 SYDVKM. This CDR3 is built from 16 residues. With 5 bases clipped from V and 7 bases from J, the junction kept 14 bases outside the gene matches. CDR3 amino acids: CASSGGLARVGWEQYF. CDR3 DNA sequence: TGTGCCAGCAGTGGGGGACTAGCGCGGGTTGGATGGGAGCAGTACTTC.

In its sample, this clone was seen a few times. This sequence joins TRBV28 and TRBJ2-2; 8 positions agree with TRBD1. The ends lost 3 bases at V and 4 bases at J; junction bases unmatched: 10. The CDR3 has 17 residues. CDR1 and CDR2 from the germline V gene are MDHEN and SYDVKM. CDR3 sequence reads: CASSFPGTGGSTGELFF. The CDR3 nucleotides are TGTGCCAGCAGTTTTCCTGGGACAGGTGGTAGCACCGGGGAGCTGTTTTTT.

The V gene is TRBV7-2, the J gene TRBJ2-2; TRBD2 is a possible D gene (5 bases). The germline V gene has CDR1 SGHTA and CDR2 FQGNSA. V gave up 5 bases and J gave up 6 bases, with 16 bases separating them. The CDR3 has 15 residues. CDR3 sequence (DNA): TGTGCCAGCAGCCGGGGTGCGGTTAGCGCCGGGGAGCTGTTTTTT. Encoded protein: CASSRGAVSAGELFF.

This clone was observed a handful of times. The chain links TRBV14 to TRBJ2-2, with TRBD2 identical over 10 bases. The germline V gene has CDR1 SGHDN and CDR2 FVKESK. Unmatched junction bases numbered 9, after V lost 0 bases and J lost 5 bases. The CDR3 has 18 amino acids. This CDR3 reads CASSQDALLAGKTGELFF. CDR3 DNA: TGTGCCAGCAGCCAAGATGCCCTACTAGCGGGAAAGACCGGGGAGCTGTTTTTT.

The V and J genes are TRBV7-8 and TRBJ2-2; the D gene is possibly TRBD2 (5 bases). CDR1 is SGHVS and CDR2 is FQNEAQ in the germline V gene. The CDR3 extends over 14 amino acids. Trimming stripped 0 bases from V and 5 bases from J, with 7 bases between. CDR3 sequence (DNA): TGTGCCAGCAGCTTAGCTGGAGGTACCGGGGAGCTGTTTTTT. Its translation is CASSLAGGTGELFF.

The chain links TRBV11-2 to TRBJ2-1; 10 nucleotides match TRBD2. After removal of 6 bases from V and 7 bases from J, the junction contained 9 bases not matched to a gene. CDR1 is SGHAT and CDR2 is FQNNGV in the germline V gene. The CDR3 is 15 residues long. CDR3 DNA sequence: TGTGCCAGCAGGATAGCGGGAGGAAGGTTGAATGAGCAGTTCTTC. Protein: CASRIAGGRLNEQFF.

The V gene is TRBV27, the J gene TRBJ2-7; maybe TRBD1 (5 bases). This CDR3 region has 16 residues. With 0 bases removed from V and 2 bases from J, the gap between germline ends came to 14 bases. The V gene's germline CDR1 is MNHEY and CDR2 SMNVEV (reference sequence). This CDR3 reads CASSLSSESRAYEQYF. DNA of the CDR3: TGTGCCAGCAGTTTATCGAGCGAAAGCAGGGCCTACGAGCAGTACTTC.

The chain couples TRBV30 to TRBJ2-7; TRBD1 matches 7 bases. The J segment lost 1 base and the V segment lost 4 bases, leaving 10 bases of the junction unmatched. CDR1 is GTSNPN, CDR2 SVGIG, per germline (reference sequence). This CDR3 has 15 residues. The CDR3 sequence: CAWTLKGTVSYEQYF. For the CDR3, the DNA is TGTGCCTGGACTCTAAAAGGGACAGTTTCCTACGAGCAGTACTTC.

The rearrangement uses TRBV6-1 and TRBJ2-1; no clear D. The CDR3 contains 12 residues. CDR1 is MNHNS, CDR2 SASEGT, per germline. V lost 2 bases, J lost 7 bases, and 6 bases lay in between. In DNA form, the CDR3 reads TGTGCCAGCAGTGAACGGGTAAATGAGCAGTTCTTC. Protein: CASSERVNEQFF.

A few counts support this clone. The V call is TRBV5-8, the J call TRBJ1-5; unclear D gene. CDR3 size: 15 residues. CDR1 and CDR2 from the germline V gene are SGHTS and YDEGEE. V dropped 0 bases and J dropped 0 bases, with 7 bases sitting between them. CDR3 protein: CASSLAWPSNQPQHF. For the CDR3, the DNA is TGTGCCAGCAGCTTGGCGTGGCCTAGCAATCAGCCCCAGCATTTT.

This clone was observed a few times. The genes are TRBV19 and TRBJ2-3; no reliable D call. The CDR3 is made up of 15 amino acids. V gave up 6 bases and J gave up 6 bases, with 19 bases separating them. Germline assignment: CDR1 LNHDA and CDR2 SQIVND (reference sequence). This CDR3 is CASRFSRSLLDTQYF. The CDR3 nucleotides read TGTGCCAGTAGGTTTTCGAGGAGCCTGTTGGATACGCAGTATTTT.

The genes are TRBV11-2 and TRBJ2-7; 8 nucleotides line up with TRBD1. Per the germline V gene, CDR1 is SGHAT and CDR2 is FQNNGV. The CDR3 is made up of 15 amino acids. V was pared by 4 bases and J by 1 base, with 6 bases of the junction left unmatched. The CDR3 DNA reads TGTGCCAGCAGCTCCGACAGGGGAAATTCCTACGAGCAGTACTTC. Translating gives CASSSDRGNSYEQYF.

Only a few counts were recorded for this clone. This specimen includes other DNA sequences encoding the same CDR3. This chain joins TRBV18 and TRBJ2-7; 7 positions match TRBD1. Germline V gene sequence: CDR1 KGHSH, CDR2 LQKENI. V trimming: 5 bases; J trimming: 2 bases; junction bases outside the gene matches: 3. The CDR3 length is 13 residues. In nucleotides, the CDR3 is TGTGCCAGCTCAACCGGGACAGCCTACGAGCAGTACTTC. Translated: CASSTGTAYEQYF.

This clone was seen only a few times. The chain couples TRBV5-4 to TRBJ2-4, with 11 bases fitting TRBD1. The germline V gene has CDR1 SGHNT and CDR2 YYREEE (reference sequence). V dropped 4 bases and J dropped 2; count of bases not matched to a gene: 5. CDR3 length: 16 amino acids. The DNA of the CDR3 is TGTGCCAGCAGCGGGGGGACAGGGGGAACCAAAAACATTCAGTACTTC. Translation: CASSGGTGGTKNIQYF.

This clone turned up a few times. In DNA, the CDR3 is TGCGCCAGCAGCCAAAGCCCCTCCGGGACAGGGTTCTACGAGCAGTACTTC. This translates into CASSQSPSGTGFYEQYF. This chain links TRBV4-1 with TRBJ2-7; 9 positions match TRBD1. This CDR3 contains 17 residues. CDR1 is MGHRA and CDR2 is YSYEKL in the germline V gene. The junction had 11 bases not matched to a gene; V was cut back by 2 bases and J by 3 bases.

This clone has just a few counts. The rearrangement links TRBV7-2 to TRBJ2-7; tentative D call: TRBD2 (5 bases). Germline CDR1 and CDR2: SGHTA and FQGNSA. Trimming shortened V by 5 bases and J by 0 bases, and 20 bases separated the two germline ends. The CDR3 has 17 amino acids. CDR3 nucleotides: TGTGCCAGCAGCCTCTCGGCCTCTATGGGGAGCTCCTACGAGCAGTACTTC. As protein: CASSLSASMGSSYEQYF.

This clone was picked up a small number of times. The rearrangement links TRBV5-1 to TRBJ2-2, with D perhaps matching TRBD2 (6 bases). CDR1 is SGHRS, CDR2 YFSETQ, per germline. V gave up 0 bases and J gave up 7 bases, with 16 bases separating them. The CDR3 has 16 residues. For the CDR3, the DNA is TGCGCCAGCAGCTTGGTAAATACGGGAGTTGACGGGGAGCTGTTTTTT. This codes for CASSLVNTGVDGELFF.

The J gene is TRBJ2-2, the V gene TRBV7-2; 8 bases line up with TRBD2. The J segment lost 6 bases and the V segment lost 3 bases, leaving 3 bases of the junction unmatched. This CDR3 contains 14 residues. Germline-derived CDR1 and CDR2 are SGHTA and FQGNSA. The CDR3 DNA sequence: TGTGCCAGCAGCTTCTCCGGGAGGGCCGGGGAGCTGTTTTTT. Residues: CASSFSGRAGELFF.

This clone was seen a few times. The chain combines TRBV6-5 with TRBJ1-1; D is possibly TRBD1 (5 bases). Germline CDR1 is MNHEY and CDR2 is SVGAGI. V was clipped by 6 bases and J by 11 bases, with 16 bases between them. The CDR3 contains 12 residues. The CDR3: CASSRWAGRAFF. The CDR3, as DNA: TGTGCCAGCAGCCGTTGGGCAGGGAGGGCTTTCTTT.

The J gene is TRBJ2-5, the V gene TRBV10-1; D remains ambiguous. Trimming pared 0 bases from V and 0 bases from J, leaving 2 bases between. The CDR3 length is 13 residues. CDR1 is WNHNN, CDR2 SYGVQD, per germline (reference sequence). CDR3 protein: CASSESYQETQYF. CDR3 DNA sequence: TGCGCCAGCAGTGAGTCCTACCAAGAGACCCAGTACTTC.